Listed below are T cell receptor beta chains from one sample, sequenced in a study of spatial heterogeneity in lung cancer. TCRdb redid the calling of the 5' RACE reads with MiXCR, one entry per CDR3 protein. The sample records 35,000 to 55,000 distinct CDR3 sequences, roughly 13% being singletons. The specimen comprised PBMCs, sampled at surgery. Receptors originate from a male donor with early-stage non-small cell lung cancer. The CDR3 runs from the conserved cysteine through the conserved F or W. D genes are given only for firm matches. Only some rows state a clone size, as once, few, many or a class for expanded clones.

d_gene: TRBD1; v_gene: TRBV20-1; j_gene: TRBJ2-3; abundance: many; CDR3aa: CSAKQGAAADTQYF; CDR3nt: TGCAGTGCAAAACAGGGGGCTGCGGCAGATACGCAGTATTTT
d_gene: .; v_gene: TRBV6-1; j_gene: TRBJ2-1; abundance: few; CDR3aa: CASSGLTRYNEQFF; CDR3nt: TGTGCCAGCAGTGGGTTGACGCGCTACAATGAGCAGTTCTTC
d_gene: TRBD2; v_gene: TRBV11-1; j_gene: TRBJ2-5; abundance: .; CDR3aa: CASSLWTSGIQETQYF; CDR3nt: TGTGCCAGCAGCTTGTGGACTAGCGGGATCCAAGAGACCCAGTACTTC
d_gene: .; v_gene: TRBV2; j_gene: TRBJ2-7; abundance: many; CDR3aa: CASNRVEKAEQYF; CDR3nt: TGTGCCAGCAACCGGGTCGAAAAGGCCGAGCAGTACTTC
d_gene: TRBD2; v_gene: TRBV5-4; j_gene: TRBJ2-1; abundance: .; CDR3aa: CASSLGTSGTYNEQFF; CDR3nt: TGTGCCAGCAGCTTGGGGACTAGCGGGACCTACAATGAGCAGTTCTTC
d_gene: .; v_gene: TRBV7-3; j_gene: TRBJ1-1; abundance: .; CDR3aa: CASSSPTRDMNTEAFF; CDR3nt: TGTGCCAGCAGCTCTCCAACCCGGGACATGAACACTGAAGCTTTCTTT
d_gene: TRBD2; v_gene: TRBV12-3/TRBV12-4; j_gene: TRBJ2-1; abundance: few; CDR3aa: CASSGLAGGGFF; CDR3nt: TGTGCCAGCAGCGGACTAGCGGGAGGGGGCTTCTTC
d_gene: TRBD1; v_gene: TRBV6-1; j_gene: TRBJ2-1; abundance: many; CDR3aa: CASSEADRAGWKQFF; CDR3nt: TGTGCCAGCAGTGAAGCGGACAGGGCTGGTTGGAAGCAGTTCTTC
d_gene: TRBD1; v_gene: TRBV5-4; j_gene: TRBJ2-6; abundance: few; CDR3aa: CASSFGQGASSGANVLTF; CDR3nt: TGTGCCAGCAGCTTCGGGCAGGGGGCTAGCTCTGGGGCCAACGTCCTGACTTTC
d_gene: TRBD1; v_gene: TRBV4-2; j_gene: TRBJ2-7; abundance: many; CDR3aa: CASSKWDRDYEQYF; CDR3nt: TGTGCCAGCAGCAAGTGGGACAGGGACTACGAGCAGTACTTC
d_gene: .; v_gene: TRBV27; j_gene: TRBJ1-5; abundance: .; CDR3aa: CASSLYGYSNQPQHF; CDR3nt: TGTGCCAGCAGTTTATATGGGTATAGCAATCAGCCCCAGCATTTT
d_gene: .; v_gene: TRBV7-3; j_gene: TRBJ2-5; abundance: many; CDR3aa: CASSPFGGRETQYF; CDR3nt: TGTGCCAGCAGCCCCTTTGGGGGCAGGGAGACCCAGTACTTC
d_gene: TRBD2; v_gene: TRBV20-1; j_gene: TRBJ2-2; abundance: few; CDR3aa: CSARDPSGSYTGELFF; CDR3nt: TGCAGTGCTAGAGATCCTAGCGGGAGTTACACCGGGGAGCTGTTTTTT
d_gene: .; v_gene: TRBV20-1; j_gene: TRBJ2-3; abundance: many; CDR3aa: CSAGVPGPFTDTQYF; CDR3nt: TGCAGTGCCGGCGTTCCGGGACCCTTCACAGATACGCAGTATTTT
d_gene: .; v_gene: TRBV12-3/TRBV12-4; j_gene: TRBJ2-1; abundance: .; CDR3aa: CASSPRTVRGEQFF; CDR3nt: TGTGCCAGCAGTCCCAGGACGGTCCGGGGTGAGCAGTTCTTC
d_gene: TRBD2; v_gene: TRBV5-1; j_gene: TRBJ2-3; abundance: many; CDR3aa: CASSYGLATDTQYF; CDR3nt: TGCGCCAGCAGCTACGGACTAGCGACAGATACGCAGTATTTT
d_gene: TRBD1; v_gene: TRBV5-1; j_gene: TRBJ1-5; abundance: .; CDR3aa: CASSLAGQINQPQHF; CDR3nt: TGCGCCAGCAGCTTGGCGGGACAGATAAATCAGCCCCAGCATTTT
d_gene: .; v_gene: TRBV5-1; j_gene: TRBJ2-1; abundance: .; CDR3aa: CASSLVGGAYNEQFF; CDR3nt: TGCGCCAGCAGCTTGGTCGGCGGTGCTTACAATGAGCAGTTCTTC
d_gene: .; v_gene: TRBV10-3; j_gene: TRBJ2-4; abundance: .; CDR3aa: CAISATGSGKNIQYF; CDR3nt: TGTGCCATCAGTGCTACCGGGAGTGGCAAAAACATTCAGTACTTC
d_gene: .; v_gene: TRBV12-3/TRBV12-4; j_gene: TRBJ2-2; abundance: .; CDR3aa: CASSLSLTGELFF; CDR3nt: TGTGCCAGCAGTTTGTCCCTCACCGGGGAGCTGTTTTTT
d_gene: .; v_gene: TRBV6-2/TRBV6-3; j_gene: TRBJ2-7; abundance: many; CDR3aa: CASSYSAVYEQYF; CDR3nt: TGTGCCAGCAGTTACTCGGCCGTCTACGAGCAGTACTTC
d_gene: .; v_gene: TRBV10-3; j_gene: TRBJ1-2; abundance: few; CDR3aa: CAISEKGHYGYTF; CDR3nt: TGTGCCATCAGTGAAAAGGGGCACTATGGCTACACCTTC
d_gene: .; v_gene: TRBV29-1; j_gene: TRBJ1-2; abundance: .; CDR3aa: CSANVRNTQRNGYTF; CDR3nt: TGCAGCGCCAATGTAAGGAACACCCAAAGAAATGGCTACACCTTC
d_gene: TRBD1; v_gene: TRBV10-3; j_gene: TRBJ1-1; abundance: .; CDR3aa: CAISRSTGSGTEAFF; CDR3nt: TGTGCCATCAGCCGCTCGACAGGGTCGGGGACTGAAGCTTTCTTT
d_gene: .; v_gene: TRBV6-2/TRBV6-3; j_gene: TRBJ1-5; abundance: .; CDR3aa: CASSSGVRQPQHF; CDR3nt: TGTGCCAGCAGTTCGGGGGTTCGCCAGCCCCAGCATTTT
d_gene: TRBD1; v_gene: TRBV6-5; j_gene: TRBJ2-7; abundance: .; CDR3aa: CASSFSTGDPYEQYF; CDR3nt: TGTGCCAGCAGTTTCTCGACAGGGGACCCCTACGAGCAGTACTTC
d_gene: .; v_gene: TRBV12-3/TRBV12-4; j_gene: TRBJ1-6; abundance: many; CDR3aa: CASSLVQGPNSPLHF; CDR3nt: TGTGCCAGCAGTTTAGTTCAGGGTCCTAATTCACCCCTCCACTTT
d_gene: TRBD1; v_gene: TRBV6-2/TRBV6-3; j_gene: TRBJ1-1; abundance: .; CDR3aa: CASNAQGAGEAFF; CDR3nt: TGTGCCAGCAACGCACAGGGGGCCGGTGAAGCTTTCTTT
d_gene: .; v_gene: TRBV28; j_gene: TRBJ2-5; abundance: .; CDR3aa: CASRELGKAQYF; CDR3nt: TGTGCCAGCAGGGAACTAGGGAAGGCCCAGTACTTC
d_gene: .; v_gene: TRBV28; j_gene: TRBJ1-1; abundance: few; CDR3aa: CASSLVSTGPTEAFF; CDR3nt: TGTGCCAGCAGTTTAGTTTCAACAGGTCCCACTGAAGCTTTCTTT
d_gene: TRBD1; v_gene: TRBV13; j_gene: TRBJ1-1; abundance: many; CDR3aa: CASSLAGGGTEAFF; CDR3nt: TGTGCCAGCAGCCTAGCAGGGGGAGGGACTGAAGCTTTCTTT
d_gene: .; v_gene: TRBV20-1; j_gene: TRBJ1-1; abundance: few; CDR3aa: CSASRQFMNTEAFF; CDR3nt: TGCAGTGCTAGTCGGCAGTTCATGAACACTGAAGCTTTCTTT
d_gene: TRBD1; v_gene: TRBV19; j_gene: TRBJ1-5; abundance: few; CDR3aa: CASNSRQGYQPQHF; CDR3nt: TGTGCCAGTAATTCGCGACAGGGCTATCAGCCCCAGCATTTT
d_gene: .; v_gene: TRBV4-1; j_gene: TRBJ1-4; abundance: few; CDR3aa: CASSQAGLANEKLFF; CDR3nt: TGCGCCAGCAGCCAAGCTGGGCTCGCTAATGAAAAACTGTTTTTT
d_gene: .; v_gene: TRBV4-2; j_gene: TRBJ1-4; abundance: few; CDR3aa: CASSQSGQGDEKLFF; CDR3nt: TGTGCCAGCAGCCAAAGCGGCCAGGGAGATGAAAAACTGTTTTTT
d_gene: .; v_gene: TRBV6-5; j_gene: TRBJ1-5; abundance: few; CDR3aa: CASSYSSSLSQHF; CDR3nt: TGTGCCAGCAGTTACTCGAGCAGCCTGTCCCAGCATTTT
d_gene: TRBD1; v_gene: TRBV5-1; j_gene: TRBJ1-4; abundance: .; CDR3aa: CASSLGTGGEKLFF; CDR3nt: TGCGCCAGCAGCCTAGGGACAGGGGGTGAAAAACTGTTTTTT
d_gene: TRBD2; v_gene: TRBV4-1; j_gene: TRBJ2-1; abundance: many; CDR3aa: CASSPGLAGGSEQFF; CDR3nt: TGCGCCAGCAGCCCGGGACTAGCGGGGGGTTCTGAGCAGTTCTTC
d_gene: .; v_gene: TRBV3-1; j_gene: TRBJ1-1; abundance: once; CDR3aa: CASSQGLHGGTEAFF; CDR3nt: TGTGCCAGCAGCCAAGGTCTCCATGGGGGCACTGAAGCTTTCTTT
d_gene: .; v_gene: TRBV20-1; j_gene: TRBJ1-1; abundance: .; CDR3aa: CSVSNGNMNTEAFF; CDR3nt: TGCAGTGTCTCGAACGGCAACATGAACACTGAAGCTTTCTTT
d_gene: TRBD1; v_gene: TRBV7-9; j_gene: TRBJ2-7; abundance: .; CDR3aa: CASSPWTGGAEQYF; CDR3nt: TGTGCCAGCAGCCCTTGGACAGGGGGCGCCGAGCAGTACTTC
d_gene: .; v_gene: TRBV9; j_gene: TRBJ2-2; abundance: .; CDR3aa: CASSPTPPGIRAGELFF; CDR3nt: TGTGCCAGCAGCCCCACTCCCCCAGGGATTCGGGCCGGGGAGCTGTTTTTT
d_gene: .; v_gene: TRBV6-1; j_gene: TRBJ1-5; abundance: few; CDR3aa: CASSEGGPLGQHF; CDR3nt: TGTGCCAGCAGTGAAGGAGGGCCACTGGGCCAGCATTTT
d_gene: TRBD1; v_gene: TRBV29-1; j_gene: TRBJ1-2; abundance: few; CDR3aa: CSVGQSNYGYTF; CDR3nt: TGCAGCGTGGGACAGTCTAACTATGGCTACACCTTC
d_gene: TRBD1; v_gene: TRBV4-2; j_gene: TRBJ2-7; abundance: .; CDR3aa: CASSASGQGYEQYF; CDR3nt: TGTGCCAGCAGCGCTTCGGGACAGGGGTACGAGCAGTACTTC
d_gene: TRBD1; v_gene: TRBV27; j_gene: TRBJ1-5; abundance: many; CDR3aa: CASSFGTGDQPQHF; CDR3nt: TGTGCCAGCTCATTTGGGACAGGGGATCAGCCCCAGCATTTT
d_gene: .; v_gene: TRBV6-5; j_gene: TRBJ1-1; abundance: .; CDR3aa: CASSATRGTSEAFF; CDR3nt: TGTGCCAGCAGCGCTACGAGGGGGACGTCGGAAGCTTTCTTT
d_gene: .; v_gene: TRBV7-2; j_gene: TRBJ1-2; abundance: .; CDR3aa: CASSPDGQYGYTF; CDR3nt: TGTGCCAGCAGCCCAGATGGGCAATATGGCTACACCTTC
d_gene: .; v_gene: TRBV9; j_gene: TRBJ2-1; abundance: few; CDR3aa: CASSVDGDSYNEQFF; CDR3nt: TGTGCCAGCAGCGTAGATGGAGACAGTTACAATGAGCAGTTCTTC
d_gene: TRBD1; v_gene: TRBV27; j_gene: TRBJ1-1; abundance: .; CDR3aa: CASKGQGVEAFF; CDR3nt: TGTGCCAGCAAGGGACAGGGAGTCGAAGCTTTCTTT
d_gene: TRBD1; v_gene: TRBV28; j_gene: TRBJ2-3; abundance: many; CDR3aa: CASSPWTGGTDTQYF; CDR3nt: TGTGCCAGCAGTCCCTGGACAGGGGGCACAGATACGCAGTATTTT
d_gene: TRBD1; v_gene: TRBV24-1; j_gene: TRBJ2-3; abundance: few; CDR3aa: CATSDKGGGTGKDTQYF; CDR3nt: TGTGCCACCAGTGACAAAGGTGGCGGGACAGGGAAAGATACGCAGTATTTT
d_gene: .; v_gene: TRBV7-9; j_gene: TRBJ1-4; abundance: .; CDR3aa: CASSLLGLNEKLFF; CDR3nt: TGTGCCAGCAGTTTACTTGGCCTTAATGAAAAACTGTTTTTT
d_gene: TRBD1; v_gene: TRBV24-1; j_gene: TRBJ2-7; abundance: few; CDR3aa: CATSDSRTGVYEQYF; CDR3nt: TGTGCCACCAGTGATTCCCGGACAGGGGTCTACGAGCAGTACTTC
d_gene: .; v_gene: TRBV6-5; j_gene: TRBJ1-6; abundance: many; CDR3aa: CASRWGPNSPLHF; CDR3nt: TGTGCCAGCCGTTGGGGGCCTAATTCACCCCTCCACTTT
d_gene: .; v_gene: TRBV2; j_gene: TRBJ1-4; abundance: few; CDR3aa: CASSADGATNEKLFF; CDR3nt: TGTGCCAGCAGTGCCGACGGCGCAACTAATGAAAAACTGTTTTTT
d_gene: .; v_gene: TRBV15; j_gene: TRBJ2-1; abundance: few; CDR3aa: CATSRVGTGYNEQFF; CDR3nt: TGTGCCACCAGCAGAGTAGGGACTGGTTACAATGAGCAGTTCTTC
d_gene: TRBD1; v_gene: TRBV19; j_gene: TRBJ1-5; abundance: .; CDR3aa: CASSRTGGRNQPQHF; CDR3nt: TGTGCCAGTAGTAGGACAGGGGGCCGAAATCAGCCCCAGCATTTT
d_gene: .; v_gene: TRBV20-1; j_gene: TRBJ1-6; abundance: .; CDR3aa: CSARDRRNNSPLHF; CDR3nt: TGCAGTGCTAGAGATAGACGGAATAATTCACCCCTCCACTTT